The TCR beta chain under discussion was sequenced for a study of low-dose radiotherapy and immunotherapy resistance in tumors. Across the study: While receiving nivolumab 240 mg every two weeks, patients also received ipilimumab 1 mg/kg every six weeks, both intravenously. Aspirin 300 mg, taken orally and daily, was given to patients for four cycles from cycle 1 day 1.

TCR amplification ran approximately 20 PCR cycles using constant-region and V-primer adapter primers. TCRdb reanalysed the reads using MiXCR and keeps one entry per CDR3 protein. The table shows tens of thousands of distinct CDR3 sequences, with around 33% occurring only once. Trimming left V 5 bases short and J 4 bases short, with 18 bases between. CDR1 and CDR2 from the germline V gene are SGHTA and FQGNSA. The CDR3 has 16 residues. Described time point: after trial treatment. Treatment specified: LDRT plus nivolumab, ipilimumab, low-dose cyclophosphamide and aspirin (RACIN trial). Inclusion covered patients whose advanced solid tumors lacked tumor-infiltrating lymphocytes. This clonotype was counted ten times or more.

The source was PBMCs, collected after low-dose radiotherapy plus immunotherapy. The clonotype comes from a male donor with rectosigmoid adenocarcinoma. The rearrangement links TRBV7-2 to TRBJ1-3; a possible D gene is TRBD1 (6 bases). CDR3 coding DNA: TGTGCCAGCAGCCCCGGCGGTTGGGGGGCGGGAAACACCATATATTTT. Translated: CASSPGGWGAGNTIYF.